These T cell receptor beta chains were read from a single sample in a study of T cells expressing NK-cell markers. For each CDR3 protein, TCRdb gives one entry from its re-call of the 5' RACE reads, without DNA. There are 150,000 or so distinct CDR3 sequences in the sample, with about a fifth held by the top ten. The sample consisted of blood T cells: a sorted CD56 or NKG2C T cell subset, CD4+ or CD8+ T cells, or bulk PBMC T cells (not recorded which). These receptors all stem from a woman between 18 and 70 years old in good health. Both conserved end residues are part of each CDR3.

v_call	j_call	cdr3_aa
TRBV12-3/TRBV12-4	TRBJ2-1	CASSLGGGENNEQFF
TRBV7-2	TRBJ2-5	CASSPPTATQETQYF
TRBV4-2	TRBJ2-3	CASSHKLAGVFFSTDTQYF
TRBV20-1	TRBJ2-5	CSARNSGSPQETQYF
TRBV4-1	TRBJ1-3	CASSQEGLGNTIYF
TRBV27	TRBJ1-6	CASSLFRNSPLHF
TRBV9	TRBJ2-1	CASSVGWSSGEQFF
TRBV11-2	TRBJ2-5	CASSSETGTETQYF
TRBV11-2	TRBJ2-1	CASSLEPSGWGEQFF
TRBV4-2	TRBJ1-3	CASSPSGETGNTIYF
TRBV11-2	TRBJ2-5	CASGRTSGQETQYF